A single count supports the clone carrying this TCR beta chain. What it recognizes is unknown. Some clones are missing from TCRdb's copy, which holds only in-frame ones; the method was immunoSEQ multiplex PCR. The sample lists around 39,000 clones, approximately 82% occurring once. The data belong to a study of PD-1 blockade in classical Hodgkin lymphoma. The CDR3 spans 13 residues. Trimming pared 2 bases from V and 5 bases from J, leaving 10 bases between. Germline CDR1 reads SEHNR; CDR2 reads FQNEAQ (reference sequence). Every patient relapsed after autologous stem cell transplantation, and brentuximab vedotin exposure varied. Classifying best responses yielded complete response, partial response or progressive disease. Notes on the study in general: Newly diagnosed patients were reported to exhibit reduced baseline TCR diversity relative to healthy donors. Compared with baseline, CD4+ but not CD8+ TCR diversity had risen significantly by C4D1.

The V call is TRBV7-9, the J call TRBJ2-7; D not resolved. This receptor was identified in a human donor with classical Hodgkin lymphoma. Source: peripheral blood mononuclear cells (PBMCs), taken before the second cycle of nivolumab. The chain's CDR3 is CASSLYLGNEQYF. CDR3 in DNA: TGTGCCAGCAGCTTATATCTGGGAAACGAGCAGTACTTC.